A single sample is the source of the 19 T cell receptor beta chains below, sequenced in a study of control samples from healthy donors and cancer patients. Using immunoSEQ multiplex PCR, the repertoire was profiled, and TCRdb retains in-frame clones only, with some absent. This table holds over 110,000 clones, 88% found once. What was sequenced was blood. Receptor source: a woman aged 30 to 39 in good health.

In its sample, this clone was seen once. V gene TRBV9 combines with J gene TRBJ2-7; weak D call: TRBD1 (7 bases). V was pared by 0 bases and J by 6 bases, with 25 bases between. Germline V gene lookup returns CDR1 SGDLS and CDR2 YYNGEE. The CDR3 runs 18 residues. DNA of the CDR3: TGTGCCAGCAGCGTAGGTTGGGGGGTAGGGGACAGTATTGGCGAGCAGTACTTC. The encoded protein is CASSVGWGVGDSIGEQYF.

The chain joins TRBV5-1 to TRBJ2-3; no definite D call. The V end lost 0 bases, the J end lost 0 bases, and 8 bases lay between the germline ends. The CDR3 contains 15 residues. Germline loops: CDR1 SGHRS, CDR2 YFSETQ. CDR3 region: CASSLASVSTDTQYF. The CDR3 DNA reads TGCGCCAGCAGCTTGGCGTCAGTTAGCACAGATACGCAGTATTTT.

The chain recombines TRBV2 with TRBJ2-3; 7 nucleotides line up with TRBD2. Germline CDR1 and CDR2: SNHLY and FYNNEI. V shed 3 bases and J 0 bases; nucleotides not matched to a gene: 3. The CDR3 length is 15 residues. CDR3 in amino acids: CASSDNSGSTDTQYF. CDR3 DNA: TGTGCCAGCAGTGACAATAGCGGGAGCACAGATACGCAGTATTTT.

This clone was seen just once. The rearrangement uses TRBV21-1 and TRBJ1-4; the DNA was not compared with TRBD1, the D call given in the table. TRBV21-1 is a pseudogene. The CDR3 is made up of 20 amino acids. CDR3 nucleotide sequence: TGTGCCAGCAGCAAAGGGCGACCGGGACAGGGTGATACAACTAATGAAAAACTGTTTTTT. Its translation: CASSKGRPGQGDTTNEKLFF.

This chain uses TRBV5-1 with TRBJ2-3, with TRBD2 matching over 12 bases. V gave up 7 bases and J gave up 1 base; unmatched junction bases: 4. Per germline, CDR1 SGHRS and CDR2 YFSETQ. The CDR3 is made up of 15 amino acids. The CDR3 is CASARTSGGTDTQYF. The DNA for the CDR3 is TGCGCCAGCGCCCGGACTAGCGGGGGCACAGATACGCAGTATTTT. The full variable domain, in which reference TRBV5-1 and TRBJ2-3 provide the parts outside the CDR3, is KAGVTQTPRYLIKTRGQQVTLSCSPISGHRSVSWYQQTPGQGLQFLFEYFSETQRNKGNFPGRFSGRQFSNSRSEMNVSTLELGDSALYLCASARTSGGTDTQYFGPGTRLTVL.

The rearrangement links TRBV19 to TRBJ1-5; D is unclear. The germline V gene has CDR1 LNHDA and CDR2 SQIVND (reference sequence). The CDR3 totals 16 residues. V lost 5 bases to trimming and J lost 3 bases, with 17 bases between them. CDR3 DNA: TGTGCCAGTAGTCCCGTGGTGGGTCAGCCCAATCAGCCCCAGCATTTT. Its protein product is CASSPVVGQPNQPQHF. Full variable domain (rest looked up from reference TRBV19 and TRBJ1-5): DGGITQSPKYLFRKEGQNVTLSCEQNLNHDAMYWYRQDPGQGLRLIYYSQIVNDFQKGDIAEGYSVSREKKESFPLTVTSAQKNPTAFYLCASSPVVGQPNQPQHFGDGTRLSIL.

V usage is TRBV6-1 and J usage is TRBJ1-5; tentative D call: TRBD1 (6 bases). V gave up 3 bases and J gave up 2 bases, with 11 bases separating them. This CDR3 contains 15 residues. Germline assignment: CDR1 MNHNS and CDR2 SASEGT. Here the CDR3 DNA reads TGTGCCAGCAGTGAGTGGGGGGCTGGCAATCAGCCCCAGCATTTT. This encodes CASSEWGAGNQPQHF.

V usage is TRBV10-3 and J usage is TRBJ2-1; maybe TRBD2 (6 bases). V lost 3 bases and J lost 5, with 8 bases in between. The CDR3 runs 13 residues. Per germline, CDR1 ENHRY and CDR2 SYGVKD. The CDR3 DNA sequence: TGTGCCATCAGTGATAGCGGAAACAATGAGCAGTTCTTC. It yields the protein CAISDSGNNEQFF.

V is TRBV11-2 and J is TRBJ1-3; D call uncertain. V lost 0 bases to trimming and J lost 3 bases, with 6 bases between them. Germline V gene lookup returns CDR1 SGHAT and CDR2 FQNNGV. This CDR3 is 14 amino acids long. For the CDR3, the DNA is TGTGCCAGCAGCTTAGAGCGTAGTGGAAACACCATATATTTT. Amino acids: CASSLERSGNTIYF. Complete variable domain (other parts from reference TRBV11-2 and TRBJ1-3): EAGVAQSPRYKIIEKRQSVAFWCNPISGHATLYWYQQILGQGPKLLIQFQNNGVVDDSQLPKDRFSAERLKGVDSTLKIQPAKLEDSAVYLCASSLERSGNTIYFGEGSWLTVV.

This clone has a handful of counts. The chain has TRBV28 and TRBJ1-3; weak D call: TRBD1 (5 bases). This CDR3 spans 14 amino acids. CDR1 is MDHEN and CDR2 is SYDVKM in the germline V gene. The V gene lost 2 bases and the J gene lost 2 bases, with 7 bases spanning the gap. CDR3 bases: TGTGCCAGCAGTTTACAGGGAACTGGAAACACCATATATTTT. It yields the protein CASSLQGTGNTIYF.

V gene TRBV4-2 combines with J gene TRBJ2-5, with D uncertain. Germline lookup yields CDR1 LGHNA and CDR2 YNFKEQ. V lost 0 bases and J lost 4, with 6 bases in between. The CDR3 extends over 13 amino acids. CDR3 residues: CASSQDRRETQYF. The CDR3 DNA reads as TGTGCCAGCAGCCAAGATCGAAGAGAGACCCAGTACTTC.

V and J are TRBV4-2 and TRBJ2-1, with TRBD2 matching over 8 bases. The CDR3 length is 13 residues. Germline V CDR1 and CDR2: LGHNA, YNFKEQ. Trimming took 8 bases from V and 6 from J; bases not matched to a gene: 6. In nucleotides, the CDR3 is TGTGCCAGCGGGGTAGCGGGATCCAATGAGCAGTTCTTC. Protein sequence: CASGVAGSNEQFF.

The rearrangement joins TRBV18 to TRBJ1-1; TRBD1 agrees at 7 bases. From germline, CDR1 is KGHSH and CDR2 LQKENI. The CDR3 loop spans 15 amino acids. V was clipped by 6 bases and J by 3 bases; unmatched bases: 10. The CDR3 nucleotides read TGTGCCAGCTCGGAAAACAGGGGACAATACACTGAAGCTTTCTTT. Its translation: CASSENRGQYTEAFF. Full variable domain (outside the CDR3, taken from reference TRBV18 and TRBJ1-1): NAGVMQNPRHLVRRRGQEARLRCSPMKGHSHVYWYRQLPEEGLKFMVYLQKENIIDESGMPKERFSAEFPKEGPSILRIQQVVRGDSAAYFCASSENRGQYTEAFFGQGTRLTVV.

This chain uses TRBV29-1 with TRBJ2-1, with no clear D. Germline CDR1 is SQVTM and CDR2 is ANQGSEA. Trimming shortened V by 7 bases and J by 2 bases, and 9 bases separated the two germline ends. The CDR3 has 12 residues. CDR3 loop: CSAAEAYNEQFF. For the CDR3, the DNA is TGCAGCGCCGCGGAAGCCTACAATGAGCAGTTCTTC.

V is TRBV19 and J is TRBJ1-3; D perhaps matches TRBD1 (5 bases). Germline CDR1 LNHDA, CDR2 SQIVND (reference sequence). The CDR3 extends over 16 amino acids. Trimming removed 2 bases from V and 0 bases from J, with 11 bases in between. The CDR3 spells CASSISGPHSGNTIYF. The CDR3 region has the DNA TGTGCCAGTAGTATATCGGGACCGCACTCTGGAAACACCATATATTTT.

This chain links TRBV13 with TRBJ2-5, with 10 bases that match TRBD2. The CDR3 is 14 amino acids. Germline V gene lookup returns CDR1 PRHDT and CDR2 FYEKMQ (reference sequence). The V segment lost 5 bases and the J segment 11 bases; nucleotides outside the gene matches: 11. CDR3 DNA: TGTGCCAGCAGCCGACTAGCGGGTCGGAATGAGCAGTACTTC. Encoded protein: CASSRLAGRNEQYF.

The chain links TRBV28 to TRBJ2-7, with D possibly TRBD2 on 5 matching bases. Trimming pared 6 bases from V and 2 bases from J, leaving 17 bases between. Germline V CDR1 and CDR2: MDHEN, SYDVKM. This CDR3 contains 15 residues. The chain's CDR3 is CASSLVAYETYEQYF. The CDR3 coding sequence is TGTGCCAGCAGCTTAGTAGCGTACGAAACCTACGAGCAGTACTTC.

This clone was observed many times. The chain links TRBV5-6 to TRBJ2-6, with D unclear. Trimming shortened V by 4 bases and J by 1 base, and 6 bases separated the two germline ends. This CDR3 has 14 residues. Germline-derived CDR1 and CDR2 are SGHDT and YYEEEE. The CDR3 reads CASSQISGANVLTF. The CDR3 bases are TGTGCCAGCAGCCAAATTTCTGGGGCCAACGTCCTGACTTTC.

The J gene is TRBJ2-7, the V gene TRBV6-5; D gene uncertain. With 6 bases removed from V and 6 bases from J, the gap between germline ends came to 21 bases. The germline V gene encodes CDR1 MNHEY and CDR2 SVGAGI. This CDR3 is 15 amino acids long. The CDR3 region has the DNA TGTGCCAGCAGCCACCTAACAGAACCGGGCAGCGAGCAGTACTTC. It specifies CASSHLTEPGSEQYF.